A selection of T cell receptor beta chains follows, all from one sample in a study of TIL therapy for anti-PD-1-resistant metastatic lung cancer. The method was immunoSEQ multiplex PCR; TCRdb's version includes in-frame clones alone and lacks a portion of them. Counted here are about 50,000 clones, 55% to 75% occurring once; the ten biggest clones make up more than 5%. This specimen consisted of tumor tissue, obtained at baseline. All receptors derive from a person aged 25 to 85 with non-small cell lung cancer. Each CDR3 is given with its conserved first and last residue. D genes are given only for firm matches. Only some rows state a clone size, as once, few, many or a class for expanded clones.

d_gene	v_gene	j_gene	abundance	CDR3nt	CDR3aa
TRBD1	TRBV6-5	TRBJ2-1	NA	TGTGCCAGCAGGCGACAGGGAAGAGGAGAGCAGTTCTTC	CASRRQGRGEQFF
NA	TRBV28	TRBJ1-1	NA	TGTGCCAGCAGATTGTCAGGGCAGAACACTGAAGCTTTCTTT	CASRLSGQNTEAFF
NA	TRBV6-6	TRBJ2-5	NA	TGTGCCAGCAGTGTGGCAGGACAGTCCCAGTACTTC	CASSVAGQSQYF
TRBD2	TRBV6-6	TRBJ2-1	NA	TGTGCCAGCAGTTCCCCGCGGGGGAGGTACAATGAGCAGTTCTTC	CASSSPRGRYNEQFF
NA	TRBV25-1	TRBJ2-2	NA	TGTGCCAGCAGCGTTAACACCGGGGAGCTGTTTTTT	CASSVNTGELFF
TRBD2	TRBV7-9	TRBJ2-3	NA	TGTGCCAGCAGCTTAGCTTTAGCGGGAGTTCTTATAGATACGCAGTATTTT	CASSLALAGVLIDTQYF
NA	TRBV19	TRBJ2-3	NA	TGTGCCAGTAGTATAGTTAATACGCAGTATTTT	CASSIVNTQYF
NA	TRBV21-1	TRBJ1-6	medium-sized	TGTGCCACCGTTTGGGATACAGGATATAATTCACCCCTCCACTTT	CATVWDTGYNSPLHF
NA	TRBV5-1	TRBJ2-1	NA	TGCGCCAGCAGCTTGGCCCAGCGGGAGCAGTTCTTC	CASSLAQREQFF
NA	TRBV5-1	TRBJ1-2	NA	TGCGCCAGCAGCTTGAATAGGCAGTATGGCTACACCTTC	CASSLNRQYGYTF
NA	TRBV7-2	TRBJ2-3	NA	TGTGCCAGCAGCGAGAGGAGGAACACAGATACGCAGTATTTT	CASSERRNTDTQYF
NA	TRBV15	TRBJ2-2	NA	TGTGCCACCAGGGCAGGGTACGACACCGGGGAGCTGTTTTTT	CATRAGYDTGELFF
NA	TRBV19	TRBJ2-7	NA	TGTGCCAGTAGTATCGGGGGCAGCTCCTACGAGCAGTACTTC	CASSIGGSSYEQYF
NA	TRBV27	TRBJ1-1	NA	TGTGCCAGCAGTCCGAGATGGGGGGGGGCATCCACTGAAGCTTTCTTT	CASSPRWGGASTEAFF
NA	TRBV19	TRBJ2-7	NA	TGTGCCAGTAGTATTGTGGCCACATACGAGCAGTACTTC	CASSIVATYEQYF
NA	TRBV5-4	TRBJ2-2	NA	TGTGCCAGCAGCCCGAGTAGGGTCACCGGGGAGCTGTTTTTT	CASSPSRVTGELFF
TRBD1	TRBV5-1	TRBJ1-5	NA	TGCGCCAGCAGCATTGGGACAGGCAATCAGCCCCAGCATTTT	CASSIGTGNQPQHF
NA	TRBV27	TRBJ1-2	NA	TGTGCCAGCCGACGGGAGCCAGGCCCCATGGTAGTCAACTATGGCTACACCTTC	CASRREPGPMVVNYGYTF
TRBD1	TRBV6-5	TRBJ1-2	NA	TGTGCCAGCAGTTCATTAGACAGGGGCTATGGCTACACCTTC	CASSSLDRGYGYTF
NA	TRBV20-1	TRBJ2-5	NA	TGCAGTGCCGCAACTCAAGAGACCCAGTACTTC	CSAATQETQYF
NA	TRBV5-1	TRBJ1-1	few	TGCGCCAGCAGCTTGGTCGGAGGCAGGGGAGACACTGAAGCTTTCTTT	CASSLVGGRGDTEAFF
NA	TRBV6-1	TRBJ2-7	NA	TGTGCCAGCAGTGAGGGACCAGCCTCCTACGAGCAGTACTTC	CASSEGPASYEQYF
NA	TRBV6-4	TRBJ2-3	medium-sized	TGTGCCAGCAGTGATCCCGGGATCGGAGATACGCAGTATTTT	CASSDPGIGDTQYF
NA	TRBV7-7	TRBJ2-1	NA	TGTGCCAGCAGCTTAGGCCAGCCTTTCCTAGGTGAGCAGTTCTTC	CASSLGQPFLGEQFF
NA	TRBV14	TRBJ1-3	NA	TGTGCCAGCAGCCATGGGACCACCATATATTTT	CASSHGTTIYF
TRBD2	TRBV5-4	TRBJ2-5	NA	TGTGCCAGCAGCCAAGCGGGATTTGAGACCCAGTACTTC	CASSQAGFETQYF
NA	TRBV19	TRBJ1-1	few	TGTGCCAGTAGTACTCAGAGTGAAGCTTTCTTT	CASSTQSEAFF
NA	TRBV19	TRBJ1-5	NA	TGTGCCAGTAGTATTCTTCCAGGGTCCTTTAATCAGCCCCAGCATTTT	CASSILPGSFNQPQHF
TRBD1	TRBV7-7	TRBJ2-7	NA	TGTGCCAGCAGCCTAGGGACAGACTCCTACGAGCAGTACTTC	CASSLGTDSYEQYF
NA	TRBV5-1	TRBJ1-2	few	TGCGCCAGCAGCTTGGGTCAGGGTGCCGCTATGTGGTACACCTTC	CASSLGQGAAMWYTF
NA	TRBV29-1	TRBJ2-3	NA	TGCAGCGAGGAATCGGGGGTTGGCACAGATACGCAGTATTTT	CSEESGVGTDTQYF
NA	TRBV6-6	TRBJ1-1	NA	TGTGCCAGCAGTCTCGGGGGGGTCATGAACACTGAAGCTTTCTTT	CASSLGGVMNTEAFF
NA	TRBV5-1	TRBJ2-2	NA	TGCGCCAGCAGCTTGGAGCCGCACCCCACCGGGGAGCTGTTTTTT	CASSLEPHPTGELFF
NA	TRBV27	TRBJ2-2	NA	TGTGCCAGCAGTTTATCACGATTCCAGGCCACCGGGGAGCTGTTTTTT	CASSLSRFQATGELFF
TRBD1	TRBV30	TRBJ2-1	NA	TGTGCCTGGAGTGACCGGGACAGGCGCTACAATGAGCAGTTCTTC	CAWSDRDRRYNEQFF
NA	TRBV30	TRBJ1-1	few	TGTGCCTGGAGTGTAGCTCTGAACACTGAAGCTTTCTTT	CAWSVALNTEAFF
TRBD1	TRBV9	TRBJ2-7	NA	TGTGCCAGCAGCCCTAGGGACAGGGTTGGCGAGCAGTACTTC	CASSPRDRVGEQYF
NA	TRBV30	TRBJ1-1	NA	TGTGCCTGGAGTGTAATGGGTCGTACTGAAGCTTTCTTT	CAWSVMGRTEAFF
TRBD2	TRBV7-2	TRBJ2-3	once	TGTGCCAGCAGCTTGCTTTCGAGGCGGGGGGGTACAGATACGCAGTATTTT	CASSLLSRRGGTDTQYF
NA	TRBV2	TRBJ1-1	NA	TGTGCCAGCAGTGAAGCCAGGGAGAACACTGAAGCTTTCTTT	CASSEARENTEAFF
NA	TRBV18	TRBJ2-7	few	TGTGCCAGCTCACCGACCCCGACAGGAGGGGAGCAGTACTTC	CASSPTPTGGEQYF
NA	TRBV6-5	TRBJ1-6	NA	TGTGCCAGCAGTAAATACGGGACTCGATTACCCCTCCACTTT	CASSKYGTRLPLHF